The clone carrying this T cell receptor beta chain was seen only a few times. Its antigen is as yet unknown. This sample was included in a study of blood T cells in healthy people across ages. PCR was performed a second time for about 7 to 12 cycles using a sample-barcoded 5' primer and a J-beta primer mix. Each CDR3 protein gets one entry after TCRdb re-called the 5' RACE reads with MiXCR. The sample has about 570,000 distinct CDR3 sequences, roughly 29% seen once. Findings and caveats of the study: Naive and antigen-experienced cells were not separated, limiting conclusive comparison.

Staff drew roughly 10 milliliters of peripheral blood from each donor. The CDR3 is 15 amino acids. The V gene lost 6 bases and the J gene lost 4 bases, with 15 bases spanning the gap. The rearrangement links TRBV12-3 or TRBV12-4 to TRBJ2-2; D is unclear. The receptor was isolated from a woman in her 70s in good health. The sample taken for sequencing was blood. The CDR3 nucleotides read TGTGCCAGCAGCGCCGGATCGTGGATCACCGGGGAGCTGTTTTTT. Translated: CASSAGSWITGELFF.